This T cell receptor beta chain was retrieved from a study of blood T cell repertoires in COVID-19 (TCRdb year 2020). Some background on the complete study: Collaborator samples came from the United States, Italy and Spain and covered acute and convalescent phases of COVID-19. The material from the prospective study consisted of cDNA or gDNA derived from T cells, B-cell-depleted T cells, or PBMCs. Nearly every sample came with metadata listing a de-identified subject ID, COVID-19 status, age in years and sex. The samples were drawn from the first 160 participants of the ongoing ImmuneRACE study and from over a thousand subjects provided by 6 global collaborators. HLA class I and class II types, where available, came from metadata supplied by the sample provider rather than from assay-based typing. Deeply sampled blood TCRbeta repertoires from subjects exposed to, actively infected with, or recovered from COVID-19 were included in the dataset. The repertoires were released in a freely available public database intended as a resource for research on the immune response to SARS-CoV-2.

Results the study describes overall, beyond this receptor: The amount of clinical and demographic metadata varied by source and participant and was provided uncurated.

As regards this clone: It lacks a known antigen. Qualities for individual bases were not recorded, and no much larger clone is one base off.

There are 15 amino acids in the CDR3, from cysteine to phenylalanine inclusive. CDR3 DNA only is kept here, 45 bases in frame from base 1. The germline V gene (reference sequence) yields SEHNR for CDR1 and FQNEAQ for CDR2. V gives up 1 base and J gives up 0 bases, and the segment between their germline ends measures 7 bases. One collaborating source in Seattle enrolled patients during active infection and followed them longitudinally through the course of disease. Whole blood was collected in K2EDTA tubes by collaborating institutions according to the institutions' own protocols. Collaborator samples were shipped for TCRbeta analysis as frozen whole blood, isolated PBMCs, or DNA extracted from either sample type. The immunoSEQ Assay, a bias-controlled multiplex PCR, was used to amplify TCRbeta CDR3 regions from genomic DNA. In the original analysis: The number of nucleated cells in each sample was estimated from the amplification of reference gene primers within the assay. Sequence reads were collapsed and filtered to measure the absolute abundance of every unique TCRbeta CDR3 rearrangement. Productive Simpson clonality was computed per sample as the square root of Simpson's diversity index over productive rearrangements. The source is immuneACCESS, and TCRdb retained only in-frame sequences with V and J called. Part of the clones is not carried over; for the studies checked, unresolved V genes explain less than half of this, and the remainder is unexplained. The V and J calls and clone size are taken from that table; D and trimming were inferred from the DNA. The sample table lists about 180,000 clones, 80% to 85% of them with a count of one. The top ten clones comprise 12% of the sample.

This sequence originates from an elderly woman with COVID-19, enrolled during active disease. This receptor chain uses TRBV7-9 and TRBJ1-3; the D gene identity is not certain. The source material was peripheral blood. Read as DNA, the sequence is TGTGCCAGCAGCTTAGTGTGGAGCTCTGGAAACACCATATATTTT. The resulting protein is CASSLVWSSGNTIYF.